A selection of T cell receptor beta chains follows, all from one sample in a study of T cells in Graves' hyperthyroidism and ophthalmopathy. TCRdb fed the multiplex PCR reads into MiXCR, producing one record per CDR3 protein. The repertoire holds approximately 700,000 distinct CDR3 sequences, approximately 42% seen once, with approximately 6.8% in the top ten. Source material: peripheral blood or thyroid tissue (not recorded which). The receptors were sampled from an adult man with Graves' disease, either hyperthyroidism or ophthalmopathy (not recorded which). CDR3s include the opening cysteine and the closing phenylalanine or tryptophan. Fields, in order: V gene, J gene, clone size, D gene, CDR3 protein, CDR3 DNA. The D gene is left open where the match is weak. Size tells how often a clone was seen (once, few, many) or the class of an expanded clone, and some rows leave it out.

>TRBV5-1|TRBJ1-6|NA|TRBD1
CASRSDGQENSPLHF
TGCGCCAGCAGATCGGACGGACAGGAGAATTCACCCCTCCACTTT
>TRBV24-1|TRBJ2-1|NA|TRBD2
CATSEPGLADNEQFF
TGTGCCACCAGTGAACCGGGACTAGCGGACAATGAGCAGTTCTTC
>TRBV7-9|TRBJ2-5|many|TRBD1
CASSPTGRETQYF
TGTGCCAGCAGCCCGACAGGGCGGGAGACCCAGTACTTC
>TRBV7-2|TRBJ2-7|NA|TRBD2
CVSSSLAGGPYEQYF
TGTGTCAGTAGTTCCCTAGCGGGAGGGCCCTACGAGCAGTACTTC
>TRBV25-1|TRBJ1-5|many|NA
CASSESIGNQPQHF
TGTGCCAGCAGTGAGTCCATAGGCAATCAGCCCCAGCATTTT
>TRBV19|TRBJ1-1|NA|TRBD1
CASSFRTGAEAFF
TGTGCCAGTAGTTTCCGGACAGGGGCTGAAGCTTTCTTT
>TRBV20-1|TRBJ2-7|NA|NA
CTLGGGATYEQYF
TGCACTCTAGGGGGGGGGGCAACCTACGAGCAGTACTTC
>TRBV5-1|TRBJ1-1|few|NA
CASSLDFSNTEAFF
TGCGCCAGCAGCCTTGACTTTTCGAACACTGAAGCTTTCTTT
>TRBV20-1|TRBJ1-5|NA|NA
CSARKGEDNQPQHF
TGCAGTGCCAGAAAAGGGGAGGACAATCAGCCCCAGCATTTT
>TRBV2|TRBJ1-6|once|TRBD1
CASRGGGQGSPLHF
TGTGCCAGCAGAGGGGGCGGACAGGGATCACCCCTCCACTTT
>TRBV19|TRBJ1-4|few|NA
CASSIIGSLNEKLFF
TGTGCCAGTAGTATTATTGGCAGCCTTAATGAAAAACTGTTTTTT
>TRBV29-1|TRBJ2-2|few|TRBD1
CSVAGDRATGELFF
TGCAGTGTTGCCGGGGACAGGGCTACCGGGGAGCTGTTTTTT
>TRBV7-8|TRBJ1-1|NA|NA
CASSLLSGVGTEAFF
TGTGCCAGCAGTTTACTGTCAGGGGTCGGAACTGAAGCTTTCTTT
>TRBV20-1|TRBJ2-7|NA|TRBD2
CSARDPAASGAYEQYF
TGCAGTGCTAGAGATCCCGCGGCTAGCGGGGCCTACGAGCAGTACTTC
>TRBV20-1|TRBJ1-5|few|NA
CSAGGSNQPQHF
TGCAGTGCTGGGGGAAGCAATCAGCCCCAGCATTTT
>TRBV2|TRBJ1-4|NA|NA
CASRGTNEKLFF
TGTGCCAGCAGGGGGACTAATGAAAAACTGTTTTTT
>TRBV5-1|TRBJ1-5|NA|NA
CASSLEAGGQPQHF
TGCGCCAGCAGCTTGGAGGCGGGGGGTCAGCCCCAGCATTTT
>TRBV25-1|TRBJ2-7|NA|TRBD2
CASGTGTSGLEQYF
TGTGCTAGCGGGACCGGGACTAGCGGGCTCGAGCAGTACTTC
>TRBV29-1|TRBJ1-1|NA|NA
CRPGTIGYTEAFF
TGCAGGCCAGGCACCATAGGTTACACTGAAGCTTTCTTT
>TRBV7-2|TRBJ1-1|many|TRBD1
CASSYGTGILGTEAFF
TGTGCCAGCAGTTACGGGACAGGTATCCTTGGCACTGAAGCTTTCTTT
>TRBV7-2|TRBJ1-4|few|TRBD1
CASSFDRGVDEKLFF
TGTGCCAGCAGCTTCGACAGGGGCGTTGATGAAAAACTGTTTTTT
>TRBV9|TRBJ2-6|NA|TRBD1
CASSVTPGTGMSGANVLTF
TGTGCCAGCAGCGTAACCCCCGGGACAGGGATGTCTGGGGCCAACGTCCTGACTTTC
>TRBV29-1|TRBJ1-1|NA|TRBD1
CSVADRGHTEAFF
TGCAGCGTTGCGGACAGGGGGCATACTGAAGCTTTCTTT
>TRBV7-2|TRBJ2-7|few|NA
CASSPGPQGDYEQYF
TGTGCCAGCAGCCCTGGCCCGCAGGGTGACTACGAGCAGTACTTC
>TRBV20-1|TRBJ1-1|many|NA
CSARDGNTEAFF
TGCAGTGCTAGGGACGGGAACACTGAAGCTTTCTTT
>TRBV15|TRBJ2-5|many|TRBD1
CATSRAGQLQETQYF
TGTGCCACCAGCAGAGCGGGACAGCTACAAGAGACCCAGTACTTC
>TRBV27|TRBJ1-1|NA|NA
CASRTRRSPNTEAFF
TGTGCCAGCAGGACCCGACGGAGCCCGAACACTGAAGCTTTCTTT